This T cell receptor (beta chain) was sequenced for a study of technical replicates of blood from a handful of donors. Sequenced by immunoSEQ multiplex PCR; TCRdb stores in-frame clones only, minus some. The table shows 58,000 or so clones, with around 87% occurring only once. The CDR3 runs to 17 residues. Germline V gene sequence: CDR1 LGHNA, CDR2 YSLEER. V lost 1 base and J 2 bases, leaving 14 bases between the germline ends. The source material was PBMCs. This sequence originates from a human donor in good health. Some clones in this sample may be carry-over from other donors' samples. The chain recombines TRBV4-3 with TRBJ1-4, with no clear D. Here the CDR3 reads CASSQGGGIGTNEKLFF. The CDR3 DNA is TGCGCCAGCAGCCAAGGTGGAGGGATCGGGACTAATGAAAAACTGTTTTTT.